This T cell receptor beta chain originates from a study of blood T cell repertoires in COVID-19. Sequenced by immunoSEQ multiplex PCR; TCRdb stores in-frame clones only, minus some. The repertoire holds 140,000 or so clones, with about four fifths as singletons. Germline assignment: CDR1 SEHNR and CDR2 FQNEAQ (reference sequence). Losses at the gene ends were 0 bases for V and 3 bases for J; bases not matched to a gene: 5. The CDR3 contains 16 residues. This clonotype originated in a man aged 45-65 years who had recovered from COVID-19. Specimen: PBMCs or T cells enriched from blood (not recorded which). V is TRBV7-9 and J is TRBJ2-1; 7 bases line up with TRBD2. CDR3 coding DNA: TGTGCCAGCAGCTTAGCGCTGACGGGGGGCTACAATGAGCAGTTCTTC. Encoded protein: CASSLALTGGYNEQFF.